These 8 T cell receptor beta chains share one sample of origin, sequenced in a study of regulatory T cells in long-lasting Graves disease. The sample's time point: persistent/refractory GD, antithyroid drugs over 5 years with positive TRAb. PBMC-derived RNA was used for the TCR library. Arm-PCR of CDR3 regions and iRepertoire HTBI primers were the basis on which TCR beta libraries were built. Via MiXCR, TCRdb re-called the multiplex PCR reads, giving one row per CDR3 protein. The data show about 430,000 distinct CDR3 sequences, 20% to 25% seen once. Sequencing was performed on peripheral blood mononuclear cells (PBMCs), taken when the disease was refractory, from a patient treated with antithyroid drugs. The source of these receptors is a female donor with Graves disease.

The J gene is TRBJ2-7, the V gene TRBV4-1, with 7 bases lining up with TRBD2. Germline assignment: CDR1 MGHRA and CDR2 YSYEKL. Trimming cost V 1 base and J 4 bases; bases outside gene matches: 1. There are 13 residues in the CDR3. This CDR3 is CASSQGTRYEQYF. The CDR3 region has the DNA TGCGCCAGCAGCCAAGGGACTAGATACGAGCAGTACTTC.

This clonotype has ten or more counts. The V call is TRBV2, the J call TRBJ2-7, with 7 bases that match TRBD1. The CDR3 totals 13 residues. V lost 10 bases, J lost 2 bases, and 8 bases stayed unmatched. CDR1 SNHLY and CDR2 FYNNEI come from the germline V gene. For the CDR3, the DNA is TGTGCCACTTATGGGGACAGACCCTACGAGCAGTACTTC. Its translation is CATYGDRPYEQYF.

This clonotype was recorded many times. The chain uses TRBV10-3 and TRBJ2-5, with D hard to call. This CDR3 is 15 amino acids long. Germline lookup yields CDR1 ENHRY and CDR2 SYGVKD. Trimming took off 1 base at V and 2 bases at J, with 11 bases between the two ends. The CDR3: CAISELLGIQETQYF. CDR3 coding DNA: TGTGCCATCAGTGAGTTGTTGGGAATACAAGAGACCCAGTACTTC.

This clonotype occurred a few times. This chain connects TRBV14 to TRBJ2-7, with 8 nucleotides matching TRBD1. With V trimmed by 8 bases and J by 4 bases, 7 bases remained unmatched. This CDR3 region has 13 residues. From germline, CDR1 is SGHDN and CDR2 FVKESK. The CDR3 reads CASGRQGLYEQYF. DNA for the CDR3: TGTGCCAGCGGTCGACAGGGGTTGTACGAGCAGTACTTC.

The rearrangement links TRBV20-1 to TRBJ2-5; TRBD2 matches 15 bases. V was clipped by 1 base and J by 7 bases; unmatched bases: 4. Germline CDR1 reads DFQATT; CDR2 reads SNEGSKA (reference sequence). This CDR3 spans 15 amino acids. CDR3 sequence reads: CSARGRTSGRATQYF. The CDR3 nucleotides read TGCAGTGCTAGAGGTCGGACTAGCGGGAGGGCGACCCAGTACTTC.

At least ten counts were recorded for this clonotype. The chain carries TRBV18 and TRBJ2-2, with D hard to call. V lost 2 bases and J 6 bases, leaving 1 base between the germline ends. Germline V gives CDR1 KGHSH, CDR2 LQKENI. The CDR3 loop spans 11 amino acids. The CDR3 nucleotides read TGTGCCAGCTCACCATCCGGGGAGCTGTTTTTT. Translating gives CASSPSGELFF. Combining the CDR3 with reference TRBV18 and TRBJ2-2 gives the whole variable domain NAGVMQNPRHLVRRRGQEARLRCSPMKGHSHVYWYRQLPEEGLKFMVYLQKENIIDESGMPKERFSAEFPKEGPSILRIQQVVRGDSAAYFCASSPSGELFFGEGSRLTVL.

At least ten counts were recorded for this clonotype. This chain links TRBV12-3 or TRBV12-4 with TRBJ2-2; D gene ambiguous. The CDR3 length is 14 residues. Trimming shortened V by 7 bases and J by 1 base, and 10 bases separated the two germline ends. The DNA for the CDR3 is TGTGCCAGCAACCCCGGGCTGAACACCGGGGAGCTGTTTTTT. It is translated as CASNPGLNTGELFF.

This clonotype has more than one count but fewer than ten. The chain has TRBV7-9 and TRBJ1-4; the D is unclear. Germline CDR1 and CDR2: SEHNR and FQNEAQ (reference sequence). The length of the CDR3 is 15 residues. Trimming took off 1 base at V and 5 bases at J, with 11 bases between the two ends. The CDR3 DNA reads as TGTGCCAGCAGCTTAGGCCCGGGCTCGAATGAAAAACTGTTTTTT. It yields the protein CASSLGPGSNEKLFF.